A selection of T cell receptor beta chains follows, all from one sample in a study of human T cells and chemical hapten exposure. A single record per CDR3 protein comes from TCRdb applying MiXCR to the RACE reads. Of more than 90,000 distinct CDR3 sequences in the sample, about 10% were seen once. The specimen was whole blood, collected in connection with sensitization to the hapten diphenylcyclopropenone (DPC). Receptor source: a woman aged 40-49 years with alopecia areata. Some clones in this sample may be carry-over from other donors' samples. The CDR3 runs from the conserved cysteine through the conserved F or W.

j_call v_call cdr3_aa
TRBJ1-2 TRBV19 CATGTVGYGYTF
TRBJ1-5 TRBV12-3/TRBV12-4 CASTLYLDQPQHF
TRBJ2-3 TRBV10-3 CAMGPVTDTQYF
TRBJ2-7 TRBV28 CASATGPTYEQYF
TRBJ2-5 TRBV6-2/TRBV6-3 CASSYAGSPQYF
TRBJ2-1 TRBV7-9 CASSLWDSGETEQFF
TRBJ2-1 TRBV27 CASSSGLAGFYNEQFF
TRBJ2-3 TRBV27 CASSWSDTQYF
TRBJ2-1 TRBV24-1 CATSDFRSGRPYPYNEQFF
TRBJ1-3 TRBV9 CASSALGQTSGNTIYF
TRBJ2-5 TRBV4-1 CASSQEVPGQLETQYF
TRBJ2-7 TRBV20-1 CSAPRDGGNEQYF
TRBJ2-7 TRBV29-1 CSAQNGGRGEQYF
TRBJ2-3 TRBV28 CASSTGVRADTQYF
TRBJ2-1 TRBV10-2 CATNPGNEQFF
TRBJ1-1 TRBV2 CASRLGTENTEAFF
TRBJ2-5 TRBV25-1 CASSGAVQETQYF
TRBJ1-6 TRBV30 CAWKRSYNSPLHF
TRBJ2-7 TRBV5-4 CASSWGLKDEQYF
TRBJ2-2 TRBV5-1 CASSLDSRNTGELFF
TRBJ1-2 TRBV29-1 CSVGSARGYTF
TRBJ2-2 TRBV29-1 CSATRGAGTAGELFF
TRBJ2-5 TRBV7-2 CASSTSLQETQYF
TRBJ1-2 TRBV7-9 CASSLGALSYGYTF
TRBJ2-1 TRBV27 CASSFQGPASYNEQFF
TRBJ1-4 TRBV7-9 CASSLEGRKLFF
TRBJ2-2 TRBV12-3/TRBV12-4 CASSSPMGRGGTGELFF
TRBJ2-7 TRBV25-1 CASSDSGQSSYEQYF
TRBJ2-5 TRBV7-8 CASSRGGGQETQYF
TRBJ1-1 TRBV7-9 CAIQLNTEAFF
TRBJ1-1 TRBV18 CASSPQGTGRGTEAFF
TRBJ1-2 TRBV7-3 CASSPVSGGGYTF
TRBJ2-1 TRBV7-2 CASSWEAGGGEQFF
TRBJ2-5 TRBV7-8 CASSLGKGNQETQYF
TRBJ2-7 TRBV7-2 CASSLAATPHEQYF
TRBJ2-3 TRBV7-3 CASSLNRPAGSPDTQYF
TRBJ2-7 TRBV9 CASSVAWGSGYEQYF
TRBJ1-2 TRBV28 CASSEYDRGGYTF
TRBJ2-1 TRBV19 CASSWSGEAGGGDEQFF
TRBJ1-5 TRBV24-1 CATSDRDRPQHF
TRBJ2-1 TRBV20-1 CSASDERTSGRNEQFF
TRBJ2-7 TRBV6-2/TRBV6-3 CATSEAGSYEQYF
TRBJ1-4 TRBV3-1 CASSQDAGLGEKLFF
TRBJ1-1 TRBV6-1 CASIGHSNTEAFF
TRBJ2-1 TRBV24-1 CATSDSRRGRANEQFF
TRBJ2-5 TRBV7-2 CASSPPRGVQETQYF
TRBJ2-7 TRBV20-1 CSARPISSYEQYF
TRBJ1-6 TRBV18 CASSSSNSPLHF
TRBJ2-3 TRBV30 CAWSDSLVPGDTQYF